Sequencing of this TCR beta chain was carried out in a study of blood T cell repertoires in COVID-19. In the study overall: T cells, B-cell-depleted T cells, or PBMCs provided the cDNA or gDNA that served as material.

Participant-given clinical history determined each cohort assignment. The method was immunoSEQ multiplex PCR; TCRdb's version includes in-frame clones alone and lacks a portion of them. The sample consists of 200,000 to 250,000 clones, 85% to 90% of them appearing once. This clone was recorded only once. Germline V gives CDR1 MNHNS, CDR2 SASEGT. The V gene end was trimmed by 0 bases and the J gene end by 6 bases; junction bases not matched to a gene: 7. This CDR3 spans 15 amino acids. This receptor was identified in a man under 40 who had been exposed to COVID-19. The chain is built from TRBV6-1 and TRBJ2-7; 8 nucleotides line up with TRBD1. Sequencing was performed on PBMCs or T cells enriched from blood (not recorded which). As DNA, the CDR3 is TGTGCCAGCAGTGAAGCAAGGGCAGGGGGCAGCGAGCAGTACTTC. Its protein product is CASSEARAGGSEQYF.